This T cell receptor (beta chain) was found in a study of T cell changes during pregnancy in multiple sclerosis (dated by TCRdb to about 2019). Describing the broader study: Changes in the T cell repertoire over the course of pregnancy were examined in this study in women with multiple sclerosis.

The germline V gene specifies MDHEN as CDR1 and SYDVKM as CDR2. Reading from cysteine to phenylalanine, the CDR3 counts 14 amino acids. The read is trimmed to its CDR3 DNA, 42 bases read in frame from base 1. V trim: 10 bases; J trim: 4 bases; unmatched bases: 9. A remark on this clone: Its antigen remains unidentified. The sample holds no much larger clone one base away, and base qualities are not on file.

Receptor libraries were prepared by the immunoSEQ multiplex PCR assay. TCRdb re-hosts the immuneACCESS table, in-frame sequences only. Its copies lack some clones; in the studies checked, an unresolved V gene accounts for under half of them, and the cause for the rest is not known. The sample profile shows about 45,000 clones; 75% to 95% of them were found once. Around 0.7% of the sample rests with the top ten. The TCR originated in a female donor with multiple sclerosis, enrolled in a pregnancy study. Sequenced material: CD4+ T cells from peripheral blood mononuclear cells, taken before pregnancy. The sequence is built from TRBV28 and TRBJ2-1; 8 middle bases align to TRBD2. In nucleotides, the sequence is TGTGCCACCCTACCAGCGGGAGCATACAATGAGCAGTTCTTC. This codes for CATLPAGAYNEQFF.